This TCR beta chain was obtained from a study of cytomegalovirus exposure and HLA in healthy donors. Study at large: Around 200 million T cells yielded approximately 100 million unique TCR beta sequences, as an earlier analysis found. Findings of the study overall: Reports credit the classifier with highly specific, highly sensitive diagnosis of cytomegalovirus status.

PCR was performed using 60 Vbeta and 13 Jbeta primers. The method was immunoSEQ multiplex PCR; TCRdb's version includes in-frame clones alone and lacks a portion of them. The data show more than 85,000 clones, over 60% seen once. Germline assignment: CDR1 MGHRA and CDR2 YSYEKL. The V end was cut by 4 bases, the J end by 6 bases, with 23 bases between. This CDR3 region has 17 residues. This clone was recorded only once. Its antigen is still unknown. Source material: PBMCs. The chain carries TRBV4-1 and TRBJ2-3; the D gene is possibly TRBD2 (6 bases). This TCR was sampled from a woman aged 55-69 years in good health and CMV-seropositive. CDR3 DNA: TGCGCCAGCAGCCGGTCTGCTAGACTAGGATCCACTGATACGCAGTATTTT. Amino acids: CASSRSARLGSTDTQYF.